This entry describes one T cell receptor (beta chain). Its antigen is unknown. Whole blood without T cell sorting served as the source of isolated total RNA. TCRdb reprocessed the 5' RACE reads and reports one entry per CDR3 protein, with no DNA. The table counts about 420,000 distinct CDR3 sequences; 2% to 3% lies in the top ten. Germline V lookup: CDR1 SEHNR, CDR2 FQNEAQ (reference sequence). The CDR3 length is 15 residues. These data are taken from a study of monozygotic twins with inflammatory bowel disease. Whole-study findings and limits: Healthy co-twins exceeded IBD patients in TCRbeta diversity as measured by inverse Simpson. Some repertoire variability may stem from patients' differing immunosuppressive treatments.

The clonotype was recovered from a human donor with ulcerative colitis or Crohn's disease, or a healthy co-twin of an affected twin (not recorded which). The sample comprised blood. The chain couples TRBV7-9 to TRBJ2-7; the TCRdb call, TRBD2, lacks DNA for checking. The CDR3 loop reads CASSPRAGGPGEQYF.